This TCR beta chain emerged from a study of OX40 agonist ivuxolimab in advanced cancers. The wider study: Administration of intravenous ivuxolimab to patients occurred every 2 weeks at 0.01 to 10 mg/kg. Enrolled patients in dose escalation had cancers that were hepatocellular carcinoma, melanoma, renal cell or head and neck cancer.

The V and J ends lost 5 bases and 14 bases respectively, with 17 bases between them. Germline CDR1 and CDR2: LNHNV and YYDKDF (reference sequence). The length of the CDR3 is 12 residues. Comment on this clone: Its cognate antigen is unknown.

Only in-frame clones appear in the TCRdb table, and some are missing; sequencing was by immunoSEQ multiplex PCR. The sample consists of just over 80,000 clones, 70% to 90% of them appearing once. Overall study results and limits: Part of the nonresponder group also had normalized T-cell clonal expansion that was low.

Autoimmune disease history or systemic immunosuppression was exclusionary. This clonotype originated in an adult with an advanced solid tumor such as melanoma, head and neck, liver or kidney cancer. This specimen consisted of CD4+ or CD8+ T cells sorted from blood, obtained in a trial of the OX40 agonist ivuxolimab. This sequence joins TRBV15 and TRBJ2-3; D remains ambiguous. For the CDR3, the DNA is TGTGCCACCAGCCTCGACATGGCGTTAGCGTATTTT. Its translation is CATSLDMALAYF.